This T cell receptor (beta chain) was identified in a study of blood T cell repertoires in COVID-19. Looking at the study overall: Material from acute and convalescent COVID-19 was sourced from the United States, Italy and Spain. Sample material is recorded as cDNA or gDNA derived from T cells, B-cell-depleted T cells, or PBMCs.

The CDR3 length is 15 residues. Per the study methods: Researchers report that nucleated cell counts were estimated from reference gene primer amplification. Libraries were prepared by immunoSEQ multiplex PCR; TCRdb keeps only in-frame clonotypes and omits some of them. V and J calls and clone size are as listed in that table; D and trimming were resolved from the DNA. The sample carries about 220,000 clones, roughly 85% recorded once. The sequence was obtained from a man aged 50-59 years who had recovered from COVID-19. Sequencing input: peripheral blood. The rearrangement uses TRBV1 and TRBJ2-4; the table's D call, TRBD1, was not checked against the DNA. TRBV1 constitutes a pseudogene. This CDR3 reads CTSSLGSLAKNIQYF. The CDR3 DNA reads TGCACCAGCAGCCTGGGCAGCCTAGCCAAAAACATTCAGTACTTC.